Below, 9 T cell receptor beta chains from the same sample are listed, as sequenced in a study of blood T cell repertoires in COVID-19. Profiled with immunoSEQ multiplex PCR; TCRdb holds only in-frame clones, not every one. The sample yields about 340,000 clones, around four fifths seen once. The specimen sequenced was peripheral blood. Receptor source: a man in his thirties or forties with active or convalescent COVID-19.

This clone occurred a few times. This chain links TRBV6-1 with TRBJ1-5, with D unclear. The germline gives CDR1 MNHNS, CDR2 SASEGT. The germline V and J ends were trimmed by 3 bases and 0 bases, with 6 bases remaining between them. The CDR3 extends over 14 amino acids. The CDR3 loop reads CASSDFGSNQPQHF. The CDR3 bases are TGTGCCAGCAGTGATTTCGGTAGCAATCAGCCCCAGCATTTT.

This chain links TRBV12-3 or TRBV12-4 with TRBJ1-2; TRBD1 matches 8 bases. The trim removed 8 bases at V and 6 bases at J, leaving 5 bases unmatched. This CDR3 region has 12 residues. CDR3 DNA sequence: TGTGCCAGCGACAGGGGTTCGGATGGCTACACCTTC. Its protein product is CASDRGSDGYTF.

The CDR3 loop reads CASSLLSARQFF. CDR3 in DNA: TGTGCCAGCTCCCTCCTGAGCGCTCGGCAGTTCTTC. V gene TRBV18 combines with J gene TRBJ2-1; D is ambiguous. Trimming cost V 6 bases and J 12 bases, with 15 bases left between them. The germline V gene has CDR1 KGHSH and CDR2 LQKENI. The CDR3 covers 12 residues.

The J gene is TRBJ2-3, the V gene TRBV5-1; 10 bases are shared with TRBD1. Germline V gives CDR1 SGHRS, CDR2 YFSETQ. The ends lost 4 bases at V and 5 bases at J; junction bases unmatched: 4. The CDR3 loop spans 14 amino acids. CDR3 amino acids: CASSAGQGGDTQYF. Written as DNA, the CDR3 is TGCGCCAGCAGCGCCGGACAGGGGGGAGATACGCAGTATTTT.

The chain employs TRBV3-1 (or the pseudogene TRBV3-2) and TRBJ2-7; 9 nucleotides align to TRBD1. CDR1 and CDR2 from the germline V gene are LGHDT and YNNKEL (reference sequence). The CDR3 length is 16 residues. V was clipped by 4 bases and J by 1 base; unmatched bases: 8. The CDR3 DNA sequence: TGTGCCAGCAGCCGAGAGGGGGGACAGGGATCCTACGAGCAGTACTTC. Translated, it gives CASSREGGQGSYEQYF.

The CDR3: CAWSRQGDTEAFF. Here the CDR3 DNA reads TGTGCCTGGAGTAGACAGGGTGATACTGAAGCTTTCTTT. The chain couples TRBV30 to TRBJ1-1; 7 nucleotides agree with TRBD1. J gave up 5 bases and V 2 bases, and 5 bases lay outside the gene matches. This CDR3 region has 13 residues. From germline, CDR1 is GTSNPN and CDR2 SVGIG (reference sequence).

This chain links TRBV5-1 with TRBJ2-7; the match to TRBD1 covers 7 bases. This CDR3 is 15 amino acids long. Germline CDR1 SGHRS, CDR2 YFSETQ. With V trimmed by 0 bases and J by 2 bases, 5 bases remained unmatched. The CDR3, as DNA: TGCGCCAGCAGCTTGGATGGGACAGCAGCCTACGAGCAGTACTTC. Amino acids: CASSLDGTAAYEQYF. The complete variable domain, with remaining parts taken from reference TRBV5-1 and TRBJ2-7, reads KAGVTQTPRYLIKTRGQQVTLSCSPISGHRSVSWYQQTPGQGLQFLFEYFSETQRNKGNFPGRFSGRQFSNSRSEMNVSTLELGDSALYLCASSLDGTAAYEQYFGPGTRLTVT.

The chain is built from TRBV5-1 and TRBJ2-6, with 7 bases matching TRBD1. V lost 2 bases to trimming and J lost 2 bases; unmatched junction nucleotides: 1. The CDR3 is 15 amino acids. CDR1 is SGHRS, CDR2 YFSETQ, per germline. The CDR3, as DNA: TGCGCCAGCAGCTTCGACAGGGCTGGGGCCAACGTCCTGACTTTC. It translates to CASSFDRAGANVLTF.

This rearrangement joins TRBV11-3 to TRBJ2-7; no firm D call. This CDR3 is 14 amino acids long. The V gene lost 5 bases and the J gene lost 1 base, with 12 bases spanning the gap. CDR1 is SGHNT and CDR2 is YENEEA in the germline V gene. In nucleotides, the CDR3 is TGTGCCAGCAGCCCGTCCGGGTCATCCTACGAGCAGTACTTC. Amino acids: CASSPSGSSYEQYF.